This T cell receptor beta chain was identified during a study of blood T cell repertoires in COVID-19. There are 15 residues in the CDR3. V lost 5 bases and J lost 6; bases outside the gene matches: 11. Per the germline V gene, CDR1 is SGHTA and CDR2 is FQGNSA. Repertoires were generated with immunoSEQ multiplex PCR, while TCRdb's copy carries only in-frame clones and drops some. The data hold 20,000 to 25,000 clones, with roughly 75% observed a single time. This chain uses TRBV7-2 with TRBJ2-7; TRBD2 matches at 9 bases. Sequenced input: peripheral blood. This receptor was obtained from a man in his 60s with active COVID-19. CDR3 sequence: CASSPSSGMGSEQYF. The CDR3 bases are TGTGCCAGCAGCCCCTCTAGCGGGATGGGTAGCGAGCAGTACTTC.